This TCR beta chain is from a study of early T cells in non-severe SARS-CoV-2 infection. Overall study context: Alpha and beta chains were unpaired, from unsorted whole-blood bulk RNA.

This clonotype appeared many times. From the 5' RACE reads, TCRdb called clonotypes with MiXCR, one entry per CDR3 protein. The sample contains approximately 39,000 distinct CDR3 sequences, roughly 9.9% of which appear only once. V lost 4 bases and J lost 3, with 24 bases in between. Germline values: CDR1 SGHVS, CDR2 FNYEAQ. CDR3 length equals 18 residues. The sequence was collected from an adult who was a healthcare worker with PCR-confirmed SARS-CoV-2 infection or an uninfected control (not recorded which). The sequencing sample was made of whole blood. This chain links TRBV7-6 with TRBJ1-2; tentative D call: TRBD1 (6 bases). The CDR3 DNA is TGTGCCAGCAGCTCGCGGATTCGGACAGCGCAAATGGACTATGGCTACACCTTC. This translates into CASSSRIRTAQMDYGYTF.